Described below is a single TCR beta chain sequence and its context. Per the authors' pipeline: Estimated nucleated cell counts came from reference gene primer amplification. Measured with immunoSEQ multiplex PCR; TCRdb has only the in-frame clones, and not every one. V and J calls and clone size follow that table, whereas D and trimming were derived from the DNA. The sample contains more than 300,000 clones, around 87% of which appear only once. The data derive from a study of blood T cell repertoires in COVID-19. In the study overall: The United States, Italy and Spain supplied acute and convalescent COVID-19 samples. Sample material is recorded as cDNA or gDNA derived from T cells, B-cell-depleted T cells, or PBMCs.

Trimming shortened V by 0 bases and J by 6 bases, and 17 bases separated the two germline ends. This CDR3 is built from 16 residues. Germline loops: CDR1 SGHRS, CDR2 YFSETQ. Followed longitudinally, the Seattle patients had been enrolled during active infection. The clonotype was recovered from a woman in her thirties with COVID-19, enrolled during active disease. Material: peripheral blood. The chain has TRBV5-1 and TRBJ2-3; the D gene is possibly TRBD2 (5 bases). The CDR3 nucleotides are TGCGCCAGCAGCTTGGGCCTAAATGAGGGTACGGATACGCAGTATTTT. It yields the protein CASSLGLNEGTDTQYF.